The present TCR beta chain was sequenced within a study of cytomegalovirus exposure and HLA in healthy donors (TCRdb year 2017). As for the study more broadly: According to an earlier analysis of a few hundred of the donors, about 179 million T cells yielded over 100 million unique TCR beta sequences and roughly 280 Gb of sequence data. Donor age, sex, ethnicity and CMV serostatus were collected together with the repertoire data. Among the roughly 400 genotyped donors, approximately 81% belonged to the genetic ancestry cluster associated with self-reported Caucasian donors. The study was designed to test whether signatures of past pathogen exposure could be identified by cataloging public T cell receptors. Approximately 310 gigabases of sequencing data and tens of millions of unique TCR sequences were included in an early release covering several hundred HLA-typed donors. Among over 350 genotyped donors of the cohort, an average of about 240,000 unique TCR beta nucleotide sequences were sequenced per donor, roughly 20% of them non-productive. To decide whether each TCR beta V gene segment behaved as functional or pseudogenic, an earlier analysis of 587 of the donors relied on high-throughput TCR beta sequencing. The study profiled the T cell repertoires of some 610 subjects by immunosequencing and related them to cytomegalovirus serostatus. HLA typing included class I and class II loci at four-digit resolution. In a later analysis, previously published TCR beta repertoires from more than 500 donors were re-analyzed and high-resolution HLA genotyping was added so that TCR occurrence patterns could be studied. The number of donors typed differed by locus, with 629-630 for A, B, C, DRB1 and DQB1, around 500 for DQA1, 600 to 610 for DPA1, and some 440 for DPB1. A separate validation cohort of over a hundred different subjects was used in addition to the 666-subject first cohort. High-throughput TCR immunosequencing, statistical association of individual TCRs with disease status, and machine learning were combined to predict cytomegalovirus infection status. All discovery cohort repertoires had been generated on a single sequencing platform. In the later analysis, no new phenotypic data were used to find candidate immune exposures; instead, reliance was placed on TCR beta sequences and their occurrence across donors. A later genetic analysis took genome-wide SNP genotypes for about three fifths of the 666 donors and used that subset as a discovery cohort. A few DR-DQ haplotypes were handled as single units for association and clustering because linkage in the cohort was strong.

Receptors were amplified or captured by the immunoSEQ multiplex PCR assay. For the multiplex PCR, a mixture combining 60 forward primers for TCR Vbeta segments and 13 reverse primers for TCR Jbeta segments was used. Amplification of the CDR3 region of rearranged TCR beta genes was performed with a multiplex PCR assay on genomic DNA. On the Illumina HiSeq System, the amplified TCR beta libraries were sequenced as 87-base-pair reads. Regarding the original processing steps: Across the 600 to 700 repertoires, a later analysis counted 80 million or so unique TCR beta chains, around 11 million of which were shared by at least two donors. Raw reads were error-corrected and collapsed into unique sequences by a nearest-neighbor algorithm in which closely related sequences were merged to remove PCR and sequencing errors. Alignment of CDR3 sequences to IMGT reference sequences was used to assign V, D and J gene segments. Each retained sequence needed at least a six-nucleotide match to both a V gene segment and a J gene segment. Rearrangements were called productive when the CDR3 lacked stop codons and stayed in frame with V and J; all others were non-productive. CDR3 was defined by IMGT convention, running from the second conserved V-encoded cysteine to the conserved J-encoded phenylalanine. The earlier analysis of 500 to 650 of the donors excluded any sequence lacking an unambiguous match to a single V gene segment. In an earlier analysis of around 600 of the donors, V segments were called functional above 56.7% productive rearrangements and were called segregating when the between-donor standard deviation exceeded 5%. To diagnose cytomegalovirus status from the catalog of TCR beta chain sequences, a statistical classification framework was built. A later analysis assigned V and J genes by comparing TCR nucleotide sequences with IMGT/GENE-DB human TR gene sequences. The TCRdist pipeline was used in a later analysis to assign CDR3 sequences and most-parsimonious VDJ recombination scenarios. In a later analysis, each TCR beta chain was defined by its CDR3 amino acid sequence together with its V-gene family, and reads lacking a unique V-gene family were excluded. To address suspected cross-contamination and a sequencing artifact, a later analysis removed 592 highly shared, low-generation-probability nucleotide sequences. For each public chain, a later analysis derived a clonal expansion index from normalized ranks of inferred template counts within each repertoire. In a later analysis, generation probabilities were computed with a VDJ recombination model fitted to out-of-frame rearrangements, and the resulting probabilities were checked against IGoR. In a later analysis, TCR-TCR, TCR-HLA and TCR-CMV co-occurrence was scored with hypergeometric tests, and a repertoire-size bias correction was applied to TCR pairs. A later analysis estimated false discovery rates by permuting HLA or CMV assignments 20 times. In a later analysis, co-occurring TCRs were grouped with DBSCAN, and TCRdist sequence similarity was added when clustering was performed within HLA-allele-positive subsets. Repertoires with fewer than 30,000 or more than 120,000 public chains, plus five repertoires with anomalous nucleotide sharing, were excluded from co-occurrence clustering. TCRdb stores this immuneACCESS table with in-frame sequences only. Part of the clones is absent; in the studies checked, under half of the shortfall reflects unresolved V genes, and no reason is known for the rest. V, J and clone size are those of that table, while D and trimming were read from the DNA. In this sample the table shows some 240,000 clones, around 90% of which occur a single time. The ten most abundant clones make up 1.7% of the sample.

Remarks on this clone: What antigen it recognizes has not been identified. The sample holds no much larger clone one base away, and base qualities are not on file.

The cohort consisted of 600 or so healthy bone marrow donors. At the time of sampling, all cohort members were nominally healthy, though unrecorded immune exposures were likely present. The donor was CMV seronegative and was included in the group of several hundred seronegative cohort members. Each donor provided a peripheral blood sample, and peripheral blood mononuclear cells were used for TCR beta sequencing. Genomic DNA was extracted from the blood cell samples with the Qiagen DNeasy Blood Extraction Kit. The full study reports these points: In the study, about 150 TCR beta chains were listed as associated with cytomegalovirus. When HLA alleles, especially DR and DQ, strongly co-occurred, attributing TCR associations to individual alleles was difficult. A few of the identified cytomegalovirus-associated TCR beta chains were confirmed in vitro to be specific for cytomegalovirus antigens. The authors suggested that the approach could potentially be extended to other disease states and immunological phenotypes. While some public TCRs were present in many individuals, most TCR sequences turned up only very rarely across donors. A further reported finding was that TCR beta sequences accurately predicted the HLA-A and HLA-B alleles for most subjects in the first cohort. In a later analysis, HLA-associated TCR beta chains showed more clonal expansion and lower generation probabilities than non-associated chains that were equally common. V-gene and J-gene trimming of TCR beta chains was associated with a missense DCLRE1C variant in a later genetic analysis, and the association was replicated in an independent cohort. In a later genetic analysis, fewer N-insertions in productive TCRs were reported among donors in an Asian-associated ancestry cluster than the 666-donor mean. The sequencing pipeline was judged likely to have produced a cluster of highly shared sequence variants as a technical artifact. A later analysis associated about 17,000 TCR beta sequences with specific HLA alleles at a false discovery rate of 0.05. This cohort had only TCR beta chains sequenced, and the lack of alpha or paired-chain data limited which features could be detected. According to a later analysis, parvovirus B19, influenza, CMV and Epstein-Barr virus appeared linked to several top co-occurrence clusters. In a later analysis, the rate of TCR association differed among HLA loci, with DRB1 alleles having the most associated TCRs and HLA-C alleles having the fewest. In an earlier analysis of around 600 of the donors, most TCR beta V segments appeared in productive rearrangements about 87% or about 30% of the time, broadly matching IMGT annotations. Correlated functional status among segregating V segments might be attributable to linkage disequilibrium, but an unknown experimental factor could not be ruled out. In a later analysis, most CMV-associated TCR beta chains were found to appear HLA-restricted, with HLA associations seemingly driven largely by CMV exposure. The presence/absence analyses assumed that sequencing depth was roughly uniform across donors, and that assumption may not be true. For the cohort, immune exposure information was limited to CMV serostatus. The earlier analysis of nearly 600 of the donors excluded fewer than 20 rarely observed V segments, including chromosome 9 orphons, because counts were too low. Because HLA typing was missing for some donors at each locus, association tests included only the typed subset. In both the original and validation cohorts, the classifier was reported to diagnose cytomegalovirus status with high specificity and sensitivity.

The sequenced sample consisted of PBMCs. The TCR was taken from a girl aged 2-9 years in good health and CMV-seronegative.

This receptor has the CDR3 CSVARDTDTQYF. The DNA sequence reads TGCAGCGTCGCCAGGGACACAGATACGCAGTATTTT. The receptor chain draws on TRBV29-1 and TRBJ2-3; TRBD1 is possibly the D segment (5 matching bases). CDR1 and CDR2 (SQVTM, ANQGSEA) derive from the germline V gene. The CDR3 runs 12 residues from the cysteine to the phenylalanine. Only CDR3 DNA is held: 36 bases, read in frame from base 1. Trimming costs V 6 bases and J 2 bases, and their ends lie 9 bases apart.